This TCR beta chain was profiled in a study of cytomegalovirus exposure and HLA in healthy donors. Study-wide points: Prediction of most subjects' HLA-A and HLA-B alleles by TCR beta sequences was reportedly accurate. Trimming of TCR beta V- and J-genes showed a link, identified in a later analysis, to a missense DCLRE1C variant.

Primers included in the PCR were 60 Vbeta and 13 Jbeta primers. Assay: immunoSEQ multiplex PCR; the TCRdb copy retains only in-frame clones and omits some. The repertoire holds under 95,000 clones, with 6.5% to 8% as singletons. Germline CDR1 is SGHRS and CDR2 is YFSETQ. This CDR3 has 14 residues. Trimming pared 2 bases from V and 5 bases from J, leaving 11 bases between. Comment on this clone: Its antigen is not identified.

Sequencing was performed on PBMCs. The rearrangement joins TRBV5-1 to TRBJ2-4; tentative D call: TRBD2 (5 bases). The clonotype was recovered from a middle-aged man in good health and CMV-seronegative. The CDR3 DNA follows: TGCGCCAGCAGCTTACGGGGATTGGAAAACATTCAGTACTTC. Its translation: CASSLRGLENIQYF.